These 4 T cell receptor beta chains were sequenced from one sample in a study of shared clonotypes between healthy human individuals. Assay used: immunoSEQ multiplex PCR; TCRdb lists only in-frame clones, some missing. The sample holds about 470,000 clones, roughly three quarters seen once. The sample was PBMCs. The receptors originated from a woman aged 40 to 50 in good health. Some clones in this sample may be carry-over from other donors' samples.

The CDR3 protein is CAWSVRTGRYNEQFF. The CDR3 region has the DNA TGTGCCTGGAGTGTAAGGACAGGGAGGTACAATGAGCAGTTCTTC. V is TRBV30 and J is TRBJ2-1; TRBD1 agrees at 8 bases. CDR1 and CDR2 from the germline V gene are GTSNPN and SVGIG (reference sequence). This CDR3 spans 15 amino acids. The V segment lost 0 bases and the J segment 4 bases; nucleotides outside the gene matches: 5. The whole variable domain, filled in from reference TRBV30 and TRBJ2-1, reads SQTIHQWPATLVQPVGSPLSLECTVEGTSNPNLYWYRQAAGRGLQLLFYSVGIGQISSEVPQNLSASRPQDRQFILSSKKLLLSDSGFYLCAWSVRTGRYNEQFFGPGTRLTVL.

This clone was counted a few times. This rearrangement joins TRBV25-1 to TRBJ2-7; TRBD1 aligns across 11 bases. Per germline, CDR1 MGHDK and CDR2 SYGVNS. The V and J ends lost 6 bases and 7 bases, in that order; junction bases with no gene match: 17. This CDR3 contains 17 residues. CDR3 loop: CASSPPLRGTGGLEQYF. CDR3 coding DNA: TGTGCCAGCAGCCCCCCCCTAAGAGGGACAGGGGGACTAGAGCAGTACTTC.

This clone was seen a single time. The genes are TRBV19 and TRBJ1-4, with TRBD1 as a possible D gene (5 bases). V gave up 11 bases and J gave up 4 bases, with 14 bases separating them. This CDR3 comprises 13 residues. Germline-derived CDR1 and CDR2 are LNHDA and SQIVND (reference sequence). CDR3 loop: CAASGTNNEKLFF. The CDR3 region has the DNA TGTGCCGCATCCGGGACCAATAATGAAAAACTGTTTTTT.

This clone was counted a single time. This CDR3 is CASSSRGTADTQYF. The DNA for the CDR3 is TGTGCCAGCAGCTCCAGGGGGACCGCAGATACGCAGTATTTT. The chain links TRBV11-2 to TRBJ2-3, with 7 positions matching TRBD1. The V and J ends lost 4 bases and 4 bases, in that order; junction bases with no gene match: 5. CDR1 and CDR2 (germline): SGHAT, FQNNGV. The CDR3 extends over 14 amino acids.